This TCR beta chain was captured in a study of blood T cell repertoires in COVID-19. Study details: Spain, Italy and the United States supplied samples that represented acute and convalescent COVID-19. In each case, the material was cDNA or gDNA derived from T cells, B-cell-depleted T cells, or PBMCs.

Germline CDR1 is SNHLY and CDR2 is FYNNEI. This CDR3 region has 14 residues. V gave up 8 bases and J gave up 2 bases, with 10 bases separating them. Data came from immunoSEQ multiplex PCR; TCRdb stores just in-frame clones and leaves some out. The sample consists of hundreds of thousands of clones, more than 70% of them appearing once. Participants came from some 26 US areas, aged about 18 to 100 years. Donors were grouped by their self-reported clinical history. The V call is TRBV2, the J call TRBJ2-6, with D possibly being TRBD1 (5 bases). This TCR was sampled from a man between 25 and 39 years old with acute COVID-19. Sequencing was carried out using PBMCs or T cells enriched from blood (not recorded which). The CDR3 region is CASAGLPGANVLTF. CDR3 nucleotides: TGTGCCAGCGCAGGGCTCCCTGGGGCCAACGTCCTGACTTTC. The full variable domain, rest sourced from reference TRBV2 and TRBJ2-6, is EPEVTQTPSHQVTQMGQEVILRCVPISNHLYFYWYRQILGQKVEFLVSFYNNEISEKSEIFDDQFSVERPDGSNFTLKIRSTKLEDSAMYFCASAGLPGANVLTFGAGSRLTVL.